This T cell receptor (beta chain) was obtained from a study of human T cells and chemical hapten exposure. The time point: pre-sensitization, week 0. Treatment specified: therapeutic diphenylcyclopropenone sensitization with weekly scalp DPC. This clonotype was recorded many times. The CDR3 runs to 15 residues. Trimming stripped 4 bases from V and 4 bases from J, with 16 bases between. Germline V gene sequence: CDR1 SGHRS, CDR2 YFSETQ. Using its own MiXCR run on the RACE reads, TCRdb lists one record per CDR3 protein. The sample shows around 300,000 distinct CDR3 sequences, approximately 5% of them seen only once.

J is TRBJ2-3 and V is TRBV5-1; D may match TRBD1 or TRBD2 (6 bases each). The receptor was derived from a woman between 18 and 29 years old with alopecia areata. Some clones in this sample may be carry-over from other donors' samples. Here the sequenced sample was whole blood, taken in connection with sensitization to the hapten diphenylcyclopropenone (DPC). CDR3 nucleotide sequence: TGCGCCAGCAGCATAGTACAGGGAGGTGCAGATACGCAGTATTTT. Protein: CASSIVQGGADTQYF.